A single sample gave rise to the 17 T cell receptor beta chains below, sequenced in a study of resident and recirculating memory T cells in vitiligo. Here immunoSEQ multiplex PCR was the method, and the copy in TCRdb shows in-frame clones only, minus some. This sample yields tens of thousands of clones, of which just over 90% are seen a single time; 4.9% belongs to the top ten. Sequencing was carried out using blood. The receptors here all came from a male donor with vitiligo.

The gene calls are TRBV19 and TRBJ1-4, with a possible D match to TRBD1 (6 bases). Germline V CDR1 and CDR2: LNHDA, SQIVND (reference sequence). This CDR3 is built from 14 residues. V was cut by 6 bases and J by 6 bases, with 14 bases left in between. The CDR3 loop is CASRHRVGDEKLFF. DNA for the CDR3: TGTGCCAGTAGACACAGGGTAGGGGATGAAAAACTGTTTTTT. The full variable domain, its missing parts supplied by reference TRBV19 and TRBJ1-4, is DGGITQSPKYLFRKEGQNVTLSCEQNLNHDAMYWYRQDPGQGLRLIYYSQIVNDFQKGDIAEGYSVSREKKESFPLTVTSAQKNPTAFYLCASRHRVGDEKLFFGSGTQLSVL.

The chain links TRBV6-5 to TRBJ1-6; D is ambiguous. CDR3 length: 12 amino acids. Between the trimmed V and J ends, which lost 6 bases and 9 bases, there was a span of 9 bases. CDR1 is MNHEY, CDR2 SVGAGI, per germline. This CDR3 is CASRYRGSPLHF. DNA of the CDR3: TGTGCCAGCAGATATCGAGGTTCACCCCTCCACTTT.

This chain connects TRBV5-4 to TRBJ2-7, with 10 bases matching TRBD1. The ends lost 4 bases at V and 6 bases at J; junction bases unmatched: 10. The germline V gene encodes CDR1 SGHNT and CDR2 YYREEE (reference sequence). This CDR3 is 15 amino acids long. This CDR3 reads CASSPDYRTGGEQYF. CDR3 nucleotides: TGTGCCAGCAGCCCGGACTACCGGACAGGGGGCGAGCAGTACTTC.

The chain has TRBV30 and TRBJ2-7; TRBD1 aligns across 11 bases. From germline, CDR1 is GTSNPN and CDR2 SVGIG (reference sequence). V dropped 5 bases and J dropped 3; count of bases not matched to a gene: 0. The CDR3 totals 12 residues. DNA for the CDR3: TGTGCCTGGGGGACAGGGGGCTACGAGCAGTACTTC. Its translation is CAWGTGGYEQYF.

The rearrangement links TRBV5-4 to TRBJ2-7; 8 bases are a match to TRBD1. With 5 bases clipped from V and 3 bases from J, the junction kept 4 bases outside the gene matches. The germline V gene has CDR1 SGHNT and CDR2 YYREEE (reference sequence). The CDR3 length is 13 residues. The CDR3 coding sequence is TGTGCCAGCAGGGGGACAGGAAGCTACGAGCAGTACTTC. Translation gives CASRGTGSYEQYF.

The rearrangement joins TRBV5-1 to TRBJ2-4, with D possibly being TRBD1 (6 bases). The CDR3 has 15 residues. Germline CDR1 is SGHRS and CDR2 is YFSETQ. The V and J ends lost 0 bases and 8 bases respectively, with 15 bases between them. For the CDR3, the DNA is TGCGCCAGCAGCTTGGGGTTGCCCGAGGGGGACATTCAGTACTTC. This sequence encodes CASSLGLPEGDIQYF.

The chain has TRBV7-8 and TRBJ2-1; 16 bases are a match to TRBD2. CDR1 SGHVS and CDR2 FQNEAQ come from the germline V gene. Trimming took 1 base from V and 6 from J; bases not matched to a gene: 6. The CDR3 sequence is 18 residues long. The CDR3 loop reads CASSLVVGLAGGGNEQFF. CDR3 DNA: TGTGCCAGCAGCTTAGTGGTGGGACTAGCGGGGGGGGGCAATGAGCAGTTCTTC.

This clone was recorded only once. This chain uses TRBV7-3 with TRBJ2-3, with 11 positions matching TRBD2. CDR1 and CDR2 (germline): SGHTA, FQGTGA. V was clipped by 0 bases and J by 6 bases; unmatched bases: 8. The CDR3 sequence is 17 residues long. The CDR3 coding sequence is TGTGCCAGCAGCTTAACGCTTAGCGGGGGGGTTGGGGATACGCAGTATTTT. Translation gives CASSLTLSGGVGDTQYF.

This clone has a handful of counts. J is TRBJ2-2 and V is TRBV5-4; D might be TRBD1 (6 bases). CDR3 length: 14 residues. V lost 1 base, J lost 4 bases, and 8 bases lay in between. Per germline, CDR1 SGHNT and CDR2 YYREEE (reference sequence). The CDR3 here is CASSLTGFTGELFF. CDR3 DNA: TGTGCCAGCAGCTTGACAGGGTTCACCGGGGAGCTGTTTTTT.

A note on this clone: At one boundary the junction diverges from the germline segment, which might be a read error. V is TRBV5-6 and J is TRBJ1-2; 7 positions agree with TRBD1. CDR1 and CDR2 (germline): SGHDT, YYEEEE. There are 12 residues in the CDR3. DNA of the CDR3: TGTGCCAGCAGCTTGGGTTCAGGGGGGCCGAACTTC. This sequence encodes CASSLGSGGPNF.

The V gene is TRBV4-1, the J gene TRBJ1-2; tentatively, D is TRBD1 (5 bases). Trimming stripped 0 bases from V and 4 bases from J, with 15 bases between. Germline assignment: CDR1 MGHRA and CDR2 YSYEKL. This CDR3 spans 16 amino acids. Written as DNA, the CDR3 is TGCGCCAGCAGCCAAGATAGGGGCAGGCTGACCTATGGCTACACCTTC. It yields the protein CASSQDRGRLTYGYTF.

This chain joins TRBV2 and TRBJ1-1; 7 nucleotides align to TRBD1. J lost 4 bases, V lost 5 bases, and 7 bases had no gene match. Per germline, CDR1 SNHLY and CDR2 FYNNEI. CDR3 length: 14 amino acids. DNA for the CDR3: TGTGCCAGCAGTTCACAGGGGTCCGGCACTGAAGCTTTCTTT. Residues: CASSSQGSGTEAFF.

The chain uses TRBV7-3 and TRBJ1-2; 10 nucleotides match TRBD1. Unmatched junction bases numbered 8, after V lost 1 base and J lost 6 bases. CDR1 and CDR2 from the germline V gene are SGHTA and FQGTGA. This CDR3 contains 16 residues. CDR3 in amino acids: CASSLRTGGLFNGYTF. CDR3 in DNA: TGTGCCAGCAGCTTAAGGACAGGGGGTCTCTTTAATGGCTACACCTTC.

The rearrangement joins TRBV19 to TRBJ2-1; unclear D gene. This CDR3 is 14 amino acids long. Germline V gene sequence: CDR1 LNHDA, CDR2 SQIVND (reference sequence). The V gene lost 5 bases and the J gene lost 0 bases, with 8 bases spanning the gap. The CDR3 bases are TGTGCCAGTAGTTTTAGCCGCTCCTACAATGAGCAGTTCTTC. Protein: CASSFSRSYNEQFF.

The rearrangement links TRBV28 to TRBJ2-7; D uncertain. The germline V and J ends were trimmed by 6 bases and 3 bases, with 6 bases remaining between them. Germline-derived CDR1 and CDR2 are MDHEN and SYDVKM. The CDR3 extends over 11 amino acids. The CDR3 reads CASSPYYEQYF. In DNA, the CDR3 is TGTGCCAGCAGCCCTTACTACGAGCAGTACTTC.

CDR3 nucleotides: TGTGCCAGCAGCAACCGGGACATTGGAAACACCATATATTTT. It codes for CASSNRDIGNTIYF. The V call is TRBV5-6, the J call TRBJ1-3; perhaps TRBD1 as D (6 bases). CDR1 SGHDT and CDR2 YYEEEE come from the germline V gene. V dropped 4 bases and J dropped 3 bases, with 11 bases sitting between them. This CDR3 contains 14 residues.

J is TRBJ2-5 and V is TRBV7-8; 7 bases match TRBD2. The CDR3 covers 15 residues. Germline V gene lookup returns CDR1 SGHVS and CDR2 FQNEAQ. V lost 5 bases to trimming and J lost 0 bases; unmatched junction nucleotides: 6. CDR3 in amino acids: CASSRGRVYQETQYF. The CDR3 DNA reads as TGTGCCAGCAGCCGTGGGAGGGTGTACCAAGAGACCCAGTACTTC.